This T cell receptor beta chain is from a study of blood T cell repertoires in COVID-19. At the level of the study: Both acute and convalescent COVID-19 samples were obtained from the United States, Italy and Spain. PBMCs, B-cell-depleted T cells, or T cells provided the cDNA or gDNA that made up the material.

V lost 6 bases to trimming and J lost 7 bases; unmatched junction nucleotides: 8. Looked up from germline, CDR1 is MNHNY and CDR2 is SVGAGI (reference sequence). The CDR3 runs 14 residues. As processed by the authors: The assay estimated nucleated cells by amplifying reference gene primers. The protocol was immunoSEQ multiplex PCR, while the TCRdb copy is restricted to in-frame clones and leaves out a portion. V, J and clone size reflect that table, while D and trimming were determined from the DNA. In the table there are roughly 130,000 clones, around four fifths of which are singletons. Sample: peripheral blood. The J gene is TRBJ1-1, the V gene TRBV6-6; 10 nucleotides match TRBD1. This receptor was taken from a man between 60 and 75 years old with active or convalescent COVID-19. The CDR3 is CASSRQGAMIEAFF. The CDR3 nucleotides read TGTGCCAGCAGCCGACAGGGGGCAATGATTGAAGCTTTCTTT.